These T cell receptor beta chains were read from a single sample in a study of blood T cell repertoires in COVID-19. The table came from immunoSEQ multiplex PCR; TCRdb's copy has only in-frame clones and leaves some out. Of 150,000 or so clones listed, roughly 87% are singletons. Input material: PBMCs or T cells enriched from blood (not recorded which). These receptors were obtained from a woman aged 35 to 49 who had been exposed to COVID-19. The conserved cysteine and the conserved F or W are not part of the CDR3 here. A D gene is named only where the DNA matches it firmly.

d_call,j_call,v_call,cdr3_aa
TRBD1,TRBJ1-2,TRBV7-3,ASSPGTGLT
TRBD2,TRBJ2-2,TRBV19,ALKGGHSGRNTGELF
NA,TRBJ1-5,TRBV7-8,ASSWQGGGQPQH
NA,TRBJ2-1,TRBV18,ASSPRIDTYNEQF
TRBD1,TRBJ2-7,TRBV5-1,ASSLEQGVYYEQY
TRBD1,TRBJ1-1,TRBV5-5,ASSLTTAGGNTEAF
NA,TRBJ2-7,TRBV5-7,ASSLMANLYSYEQY
TRBD1,TRBJ2-5,TRBV24-1,ATSDNALPSHRGRETQY
TRBD2,TRBJ2-3,TRBV19,ASSIGAGGTDTQY
TRBD1,TRBJ1-1,TRBV18,ASSRDSMNTEAF
TRBD2,TRBJ2-5,TRBV27,ASSLGGLGGGTQY
NA,TRBJ2-5,TRBV15,ATSRENTAQY
NA,TRBJ2-4,TRBV12-3/TRBV12-4,ASSLAGSNIQY
TRBD2,TRBJ2-1,TRBV7-6,ASSLAPLAGLGDNEQF
NA,TRBJ2-7,TRBV25-1,ASISDTDYEQY
NA,TRBJ2-7,TRBV7-8,ASSSRESSYEQY
TRBD2,TRBJ2-3,TRBV29-1,SVDPPSGSHDTQY
NA,TRBJ1-1,TRBV10-3,AISNLNTEAF
NA,TRBJ1-2,TRBV6-5,ASSLGSGDDGYT
NA,TRBJ2-1,TRBV18,ASSQSERAEQF
TRBD1,TRBJ1-3,TRBV5-1,ASSPGQGAAGNTIY
TRBD1,TRBJ1-4,TRBV5-1,ASSLGQGREKLF
NA,TRBJ2-4,TRBV20-1,SARVLNIQY
TRBD2,TRBJ2-7,TRBV6-2/TRBV6-3,ASSYQVTSGSTYEQY
NA,TRBJ2-1,TRBV6-2/TRBV6-3,ASSFSRGANEQF
NA,TRBJ1-2,TRBV14,ASSQDGRGYGYT
NA,TRBJ1-5,TRBV28,ASSFVSNQPQH
NA,TRBJ1-5,TRBV6-6,ASRGGRDQPQH
TRBD2,TRBJ2-3,TRBV3-1/TRBV3-2,ASSQARRGAYTDTQY
TRBD2,TRBJ2-3,TRBV5-1,ASSLGSGRAGTDTQY
TRBD2,TRBJ2-3,TRBV10-3,AISAQASGGADTQY
NA,TRBJ2-3,TRBV9,ASSVGGGGTDTQY
NA,TRBJ2-7,TRBV4-3,ASSQDVLSSYEQY
NA,TRBJ1-5,TRBV29-1,SVEVEGGQPQH
TRBD2,TRBJ2-5,TRBV5-1,ASSREVGAETQY
TRBD1,TRBJ1-1,TRBV28,ASAGGLAEAF
NA,TRBJ2-3,TRBV27,ASSSYTDTQY
TRBD1,TRBJ1-5,TRBV9,ASSATGATSQPQH
NA,TRBJ2-1,TRBV7-8,ASSFGFGESSYNEQF
TRBD1,TRBJ2-7,TRBV4-3,ASSQAYGTGGYEQY
NA,TRBJ2-3,TRBV19,ASTPEALRFTDTQY
NA,TRBJ1-1,TRBV2,ASSDTTGIPEAF
TRBD1,TRBJ1-1,TRBV10-3,AISRITVPGQGRTEAF
NA,TRBJ1-3,TRBV7-8,ASSLARVGNTIY
TRBD1,TRBJ2-3,TRBV10-2,ASQDRGTLDTQY
NA,TRBJ1-3,TRBV6-6,ATRDTRSGNTIY
NA,TRBJ2-7,TRBV7-9,ASSLTAYEQY
TRBD1,TRBJ2-5,TRBV29-1,SGGTGQETQY
TRBD1,TRBJ1-1,TRBV7-9,ASSFHRGVLNTEAF
TRBD1,TRBJ1-2,TRBV27,ASSSGGVRYGYT
TRBD1,TRBJ2-1,TRBV5-1,ASSLRQGENEQF
TRBD1,TRBJ1-1,TRBV9,ASSVAGPGGNTEAF
TRBD1,TRBJ1-1,TRBV7-6,ASSPPRTGDMNTEAF
TRBD1,TRBJ2-3,TRBV12-5,ASGLFGQGASDTQY